The rows below give T cell receptor beta chains drawn from one sample of a study of immune evolution from preneoplasia to lung adenocarcinoma. Libraries were prepared by immunoSEQ multiplex PCR; TCRdb keeps only in-frame clonotypes and omits some of them. Among about 4,600 clones, roughly four fifths were seen once, and the ten largest hold less than 15%. Sequencing was done on a sample of FFPE normal lung tissue adjacent to the tumor. The receptors here all came from a person aged 50-75 years with lung adenocarcinoma. Both conserved end residues are part of each CDR3. The D gene is left open where the match is weak. Clone size is given for some rows only: seen once, a few or many times, or a class if the clone is expanded.

>15|NA|NA|TRBJ1-1|TRBV18
CASSPPNGGNTEAFF
TGTGCCAGCTCACCACCCAATGGGGGGAACACTGAAGCTTTCTTT
>15|TRBD2|NA|TRBJ2-2|TRBV11-3
CASSPGLARTGELFF
TGTGCCAGCAGCCCGGGACTAGCGAGGACCGGGGAGCTGTTTTTT
>15|NA|NA|TRBJ2-3|TRBV7-9
CASSSVPRDPDTQYF
TGTGCCAGCAGCTCAGTCCCGAGGGACCCAGATACGCAGTATTTT
>11|NA|NA|TRBJ2-3|TRBV28
CATEDSDTQYF
TGTGCCACGGAAGATTCGGATACGCAGTATTTT
>14|NA|NA|TRBJ2-5|TRBV11-1
CASSLGRGQETQYF
TGTGCCAGCAGCCTGGGGCGGGGACAAGAGACCCAGTACTTC
>9|NA|NA|TRBJ2-7|TRBV6-5
CASSYEQYF
TGTGCCAGCAGTTACGAGCAGTACTTC
>15|NA|NA|TRBJ2-2|TRBV7-2
CASRGSGVNTGELFF
TGTGCCTCACGGGGTAGCGGAGTGAACACCGGGGAGCTGTTTTTT
>15|TRBD1|NA|TRBJ1-5|TRBV18
CASSPQQGDNQPQHF
TGTGCCAGCTCACCACAACAGGGGGACAATCAGCCCCAGCATTTT
>17|NA|NA|TRBJ2-6|TRBV4-3
CASSQASSVSGANVLTF
TGCGCCAGCAGCCAAGCGTCGTCCGTCTCTGGGGCCAACGTCCTGACTTTC
>12|NA|NA|TRBJ2-7|TRBV7-8
CASSLASPEQYF
TGTGCCAGCAGCCTTGCGTCGCCCGAGCAGTACTTC
>16|TRBD1|NA|TRBJ1-6|TRBV5-1
CASSSGTGTGNSPLHF
TGCGCCAGCAGCTCAGGTACCGGGACAGGGAATTCACCCCTCCACTTT
>15|TRBD1|NA|TRBJ1-2|TRBV7-2
CASSSTMTGGNGYTF
TGTGCCAGCAGCTCAACCATGACAGGGGGCAATGGCTACACCTTC
>13|TRBD1|NA|TRBJ2-5|TRBV11-2
CASRRQGYETQYF
TGTGCCAGCAGACGACAGGGTTACGAGACCCAGTACTTC
>17|TRBD1|NA|TRBJ2-5|TRBV7-8
CASSLATGTGGQETQYF
TGTGCCAGCAGCTTAGCCACCGGGACAGGGGGCCAAGAGACCCAGTACTTC
>18|TRBD2|NA|TRBJ2-1|TRBV30
CAWTGLGVKGLEYNEQFF
TGTGCCTGGACGGGACTAGGTGTAAAGGGACTAGAGTACAATGAGCAGTTCTTC
>14|NA|NA|TRBJ2-6|TRBV15
CATSTGSGANVLTF
TGTGCCACCAGCACAGGCTCTGGGGCCAACGTCCTGACTTTC
>15|TRBD2|NA|TRBJ2-1|TRBV18
CASSPGRGSYNEQFF
TGTGCCAGCTCACCCGGGAGGGGCTCCTACAATGAGCAGTTCTTC
>17|NA|NA|TRBJ2-1|TRBV2
CASSGRPRSGLYNEQFF
TGTGCCAGCAGTGGACGCCCTAGGAGCGGGCTATACAATGAGCAGTTCTTC
>16|TRBD2|NA|TRBJ2-7|TRBV4-3
CASSQDRGAGSYEQYF
TGCGCCAGCAGCCAAGATAGGGGAGCGGGATCCTACGAGCAGTACTTC
>13|NA|NA|TRBJ1-2|TRBV7-2
CASSLAPNYGYTF
TGTGCCAGCAGCTTAGCGCCCAACTATGGCTACACCTTC
>13|NA|NA|TRBJ2-3|TRBV4-2
CASSQDVGGTQYF
TGTGCCAGCAGCCAAGATGTGGGGGGTACGCAGTATTTT
>14|TRBD2|NA|TRBJ2-1|TRBV7-6
CASSFGGVQNEQFF
TGTGCCAGCAGCTTTGGGGGGGTCCAGAATGAGCAGTTCTTC
>14|NA|NA|TRBJ2-3|TRBV5-1
CASGVGGSPDTQYF
TGCGCCAGCGGGGTCGGGGGATCACCAGATACGCAGTATTTT
>15|TRBD2|NA|TRBJ2-1|TRBV9
CASSVETGGGVEQFF
TGTGCCAGCAGCGTAGAGACCGGCGGGGGTGTTGAGCAGTTCTTC
>14|NA|NA|TRBJ1-1|TRBV4-2
CASSQFSGNTEAFF
TGTGCCAGCAGCCAATTCTCAGGGAACACTGAAGCTTTCTTT
>13|TRBD1|NA|TRBJ1-2|TRBV30
CAWKEQGRYGYTF
TGTGCCTGGAAAGAACAGGGGAGGTATGGCTACACCTTC
>11|NA|NA|TRBJ2-1|TRBV29-1
CSVETAFEQFF
TGCAGCGTTGAGACGGCGTTCGAGCAGTTCTTC
>14|TRBD1|once|TRBJ1-1|TRBV4-3
CASSQDHRTGEAFF
TGCGCCAGCAGCCAAGATCACAGGACAGGTGAAGCTTTCTTT
>15|NA|NA|TRBJ2-1|TRBV10-3
CAISESGGKDNEQFF
TGTGCCATCAGTGAGTCGGGAGGAAAGGACAATGAGCAGTTCTTC
>11|NA|NA|TRBJ2-1|TRBV20-1
CSARLADEQFF
TGCAGTGCTAGACTAGCCGATGAGCAGTTCTTC
>14|NA|NA|TRBJ2-1|TRBV5-6
CASSSIRWGSEQFF
TGTGCCAGCAGCTCGATACGGTGGGGGTCTGAGCAGTTCTTC
>12|NA|NA|TRBJ1-2|TRBV6-6
CASSYGQGGYTF
TGTGCCAGCAGTTACGGTCAAGGAGGCTACACCTTC
>17|NA|NA|TRBJ1-2|TRBV7-9
CASSLSSSTDLNYGYTF
TGTGCCAGCAGCTTAAGTTCCTCGACGGACCTTAACTATGGCTACACCTTC
>14|TRBD2|NA|TRBJ2-7|TRBV6-6
CASSYPGLNYEQYF
TGTGCCAGCAGTTACCCGGGACTAAACTACGAGCAGTACTTC
>13|TRBD2|NA|TRBJ2-2|TRBV6-4
CASSSGDTGELFF
TGTGCCAGCAGTAGCGGGGACACCGGGGAGCTGTTTTTT
>15|NA|few|TRBJ1-2|TRBV4-3
CASSPSRGSSEGYTF
TGCGCCAGCAGCCCGTCACGGGGCTCCTCTGAGGGCTACACCTTC
>14|NA|NA|TRBJ2-5|TRBV18
CASSPRRVQETQYF
TGTGCCAGCTCACCACGAAGGGTTCAAGAGACCCAGTACTTC
>11|NA|NA|TRBJ2-3|TRBV29-1
CSVKFRDTQYF
TGCAGCGTCAAGTTTCGAGATACGCAGTATTTT
>14|NA|once|TRBJ2-7|TRBV11-2
CASSVLTVSYEQYF
TGTGCCAGCAGCGTGTTGACAGTGTCCTACGAGCAGTACTTC
>15|NA|NA|TRBJ1-5|TRBV4-1
CASSQTGTYNQPQHF
TGCGCCAGCAGCCAAACCGGAACATACAATCAGCCCCAGCATTTT
>14|NA|NA|TRBJ2-5|TRBV5-1
CASSLGQAEETQYF
TGCGCCAGCAGCTTGGGACAGGCCGAAGAGACCCAGTACTTC
>16|TRBD1|NA|TRBJ2-7|TRBV13
CASSFARTGLNYEQYF
TGTGCCAGCAGCTTTGCCCGGACAGGTTTGAATTACGAGCAGTACTTC
>14|NA|once|TRBJ2-5|TRBV5-1
CASSFGTTQETQYF
TGCGCCAGCAGCTTCGGGACCACCCAAGAGACCCAGTACTTC
>15|TRBD1|NA|TRBJ2-2|TRBV5-4
CASSRDSANTGELFF
TGTGCCAGCAGCCGGGACAGCGCGAACACCGGGGAGCTGTTTTTT
>15|NA|few|TRBJ2-7|TRBV6-1
CASSEFGGDYYEQYF
TGTGCCAGCAGTGAATTTGGGGGTGACTACTACGAGCAGTACTTC
>15|TRBD2|NA|TRBJ2-4|TRBV7-2
CASSPTSGQGNIQYF
TGTGCCAGCAGCCCTACTAGCGGTCAAGGAAACATTCAGTACTTC
>14|TRBD2|once|TRBJ2-3|TRBV6-4
CASSSTLASSTQYF
TGTGCCAGCAGTTCCACACTAGCGTCAAGTACGCAGTATTTT
>14|NA|NA|TRBJ1-5|TRBV2
CASTLWGGDQPQHF
TGTGCCAGCACTCTATGGGGGGGGGATCAGCCCCAGCATTTT
>15|TRBD1|once|TRBJ2-7|TRBV18
CASSPDRVLDYEQYF
TGTGCCAGCTCACCCGACAGGGTTTTGGACTACGAGCAGTACTTC
>13|NA|NA|TRBJ1-1|TRBV27
CASSTALNTEAFF
TGTGCCAGCAGTACAGCGTTGAACACTGAAGCTTTCTTT
>12|NA|once|TRBJ2-2|TRBV19
CASSWGTGELFF
TGTGCCAGTAGTTGGGGGACCGGGGAGCTGTTTTTT
>13|NA|NA|TRBJ1-1|TRBV5-4
CASRRDGNTEAFF
TGTGCCAGCAGAAGGGATGGGAACACTGAAGCTTTCTTT
>15|NA|NA|TRBJ2-7|TRBV4-1
CASSQGVAGYYEQYF
TGCGCCAGCAGCCAAGGGGTGGCGGGGTACTACGAGCAGTACTTC
>12|NA|NA|TRBJ2-7|TRBV7-9
CASSSVTYEQYF
TGTGCCAGCAGCTCGGTGACCTACGAGCAGTACTTC
>13|NA|NA|TRBJ2-7|TRBV7-6
CASSFGQGYEQYF
TGTGCCAGCAGCTTTGGGCAGGGCTACGAGCAGTACTTC
>18|TRBD2|NA|TRBJ2-2|TRBV5-1
CASSLIPSGSGGTGELFF
TGCGCCAGCAGCCTTATCCCTAGCGGGAGTGGGGGCACCGGGGAGCTGTTTTTT
>14|TRBD1|NA|TRBJ2-7|TRBV28
CASSRPGQGFEQYF
TGTGCCAGCAGCAGACCGGGACAGGGATTCGAGCAGTACTTC
>12|TRBD1|NA|TRBJ2-1|TRBV6-8
CASRSGGYEQFF
TGTGCCAGCAGGTCAGGGGGATATGAGCAGTTCTTC
>14|NA|NA|TRBJ1-2|TRBV6-1
CASRYRAISYGYTF
TGTGCCAGCAGATATAGGGCCATCTCCTATGGCTACACCTTC
>15|NA|NA|TRBJ1-2|TRBV6-1
CASSVALGIRYGYTF
TGTGCCAGCAGTGTCGCTCTGGGGATTAGGTATGGCTACACCTTC